Listed below are T cell receptor beta chains from one sample, sequenced in a study of blood T cell repertoires in COVID-19. Assay: immunoSEQ multiplex PCR; the TCRdb copy retains only in-frame clones and omits some. The data contain roughly 100,000 clones, about four fifths of them singletons. The source material was peripheral blood. These receptors came from a human donor in a cohort sampled during active COVID-19. Both conserved end residues are part of each CDR3. Each record gives: D gene, clone size, V gene, J gene, CDR3 DNA, CDR3 protein. D genes are given only for firm matches. Clone size appears in some rows only: once, few, many, or a class for an expanded clone.

d_call: TRBD1
clone_size: -
v_call: TRBV9
j_call: TRBJ1-2
cdr3_nt: TGTGCCAGCAGCGTAGGCCCGGACACAGGGGCTGGCTACACCTTC
cdr3_aa: CASSVGPDTGAGYTF

d_call: -
clone_size: -
v_call: TRBV11-3
j_call: TRBJ1-2
cdr3_nt: TGTGCCAGCAGCTCCCCCGGGTCCCTCTATGGCTACACCTTC
cdr3_aa: CASSSPGSLYGYTF

d_call: -
clone_size: -
v_call: TRBV7-8
j_call: TRBJ2-1
cdr3_nt: TGTGCCAGCAGCTCCGCACGCGGTGGTGAGCAGTTCTTC
cdr3_aa: CASSSARGGEQFF

d_call: TRBD1
clone_size: -
v_call: TRBV2
j_call: TRBJ2-5
cdr3_nt: TGTGCCAGCAGTGACCCTACAGGGGGCGCATTCCAGACCCAGTACTTC
cdr3_aa: CASSDPTGGAFQTQYF

d_call: TRBD2
clone_size: -
v_call: TRBV30
j_call: TRBJ2-1
cdr3_nt: TGTGCCTGGAGTGCAATTGGACTAGCGGGGGGTTATGAGCAGTTCTTC
cdr3_aa: CAWSAIGLAGGYEQFF

d_call: -
clone_size: few
v_call: TRBV30
j_call: TRBJ1-1
cdr3_nt: TGTGCCTGGAGAAGAGTAGGGGTGTGGACTGAAGCTTTCTTT
cdr3_aa: CAWRRVGVWTEAFF

d_call: TRBD1
clone_size: -
v_call: TRBV6-5
j_call: TRBJ2-1
cdr3_nt: TGTGCCAGCAGTTATTTGGACAGGGCGGGTGAGCAGTTCTTC
cdr3_aa: CASSYLDRAGEQFF

d_call: -
clone_size: -
v_call: TRBV5-6
j_call: TRBJ1-6
cdr3_nt: TGTGCCAGCAGCTTGCCGGGACTCCCCAATTCACCCCTCCACTTT
cdr3_aa: CASSLPGLPNSPLHF

d_call: TRBD2
clone_size: -
v_call: TRBV3-1/TRBV3-2
j_call: TRBJ2-5
cdr3_nt: TGTGCCAGCAGCTGGGGGGGACTAGCTCAAGAGACCCAGTACTTC
cdr3_aa: CASSWGGLAQETQYF

d_call: TRBD1
clone_size: -
v_call: TRBV3-1/TRBV3-2
j_call: TRBJ2-5
cdr3_nt: TGTGCCAGCAGCCGACACTTCTCGAGGGGGCGCCGAGAGACCCAGTACTTC
cdr3_aa: CASSRHFSRGRRETQYF

d_call: -
clone_size: -
v_call: TRBV12-3/TRBV12-4
j_call: TRBJ1-2
cdr3_nt: TGTGCCAGCAGCGCCGACAGCTATGGCTACACCTTC
cdr3_aa: CASSADSYGYTF

d_call: -
clone_size: -
v_call: TRBV5-1
j_call: TRBJ2-3
cdr3_nt: TGCGCCAGCAGCTTGGTCGGGCTGGGAGTCACAGATACGCAGTATTTT
cdr3_aa: CASSLVGLGVTDTQYF

d_call: -
clone_size: -
v_call: TRBV5-1
j_call: TRBJ2-2
cdr3_nt: TGCGCCAGCAGCCTTCCACAGGGCGACACCGGGGAGCTGTTTTTT
cdr3_aa: CASSLPQGDTGELFF

d_call: TRBD1
clone_size: -
v_call: TRBV2
j_call: TRBJ1-3
cdr3_nt: TGTGCCAGCAGAGCCGACAGGGGGTATGGAAACACCATATATTTT
cdr3_aa: CASRADRGYGNTIYF

d_call: TRBD1
clone_size: few
v_call: TRBV5-1
j_call: TRBJ1-6
cdr3_nt: TGCGCCAGCAGCTTGGTCTCAGGGGGTAATTCACCCCTCCACTTT
cdr3_aa: CASSLVSGGNSPLHF

d_call: TRBD2
clone_size: -
v_call: TRBV4-2
j_call: TRBJ2-7
cdr3_nt: TGTGCCAGCAGCCAAGATTTAGCGGGGGGGCCTCTCGAGCAGTACTTC
cdr3_aa: CASSQDLAGGPLEQYF

d_call: -
clone_size: -
v_call: TRBV19
j_call: TRBJ1-1
cdr3_nt: TGTGCCAGTAGTATAGCCTACGAAGCTTTCTTT
cdr3_aa: CASSIAYEAFF

d_call: TRBD2
clone_size: -
v_call: TRBV7-3
j_call: TRBJ2-1
cdr3_nt: TGTGCCAGCAGCCCGCTAGCGGGTGGCTACAATGAGCAGTTCTTC
cdr3_aa: CASSPLAGGYNEQFF

d_call: -
clone_size: -
v_call: TRBV9
j_call: TRBJ2-3
cdr3_nt: TGTGCCAGCAGCGTAGCGGGAGATACGCAGTATTTT
cdr3_aa: CASSVAGDTQYF

d_call: TRBD1
clone_size: -
v_call: TRBV2
j_call: TRBJ1-3
cdr3_nt: TGTGCCAGCAGGGACAGGGTTGGTGGAAACACCATATATTTT
cdr3_aa: CASRDRVGGNTIYF

d_call: -
clone_size: -
v_call: TRBV11-3
j_call: TRBJ2-3
cdr3_nt: TGTGCCAGCAGCCCCGCCCGGGACACAGATACGCAGTATTTT
cdr3_aa: CASSPARDTDTQYF

d_call: -
clone_size: -
v_call: TRBV12-3/TRBV12-4
j_call: TRBJ2-7
cdr3_nt: TGTGCCAGCCGTCTTCGGGGCGAGCAGTACTTC
cdr3_aa: CASRLRGEQYF